The subject of this entry is one T cell receptor (beta chain). This specimen belongs to a study of technical replicates of blood from a handful of donors. Profiled with immunoSEQ multiplex PCR; TCRdb holds only in-frame clones, not every one. The table shows tens of thousands of clones, with approximately 92% occurring only once. There are 13 residues in the CDR3. The V end lost 0 bases, the J end lost 5 bases, and 6 bases lay between the germline ends. Germline values: CDR1 SGDLS, CDR2 YYNGEE. This sequence joins TRBV9 and TRBJ2-1; D is uncertain. The receptor comes from a human donor in good health. Some clones in this sample may be carry-over from other donors' samples. Source material: T cells isolated from PBMCs. The CDR3 coding sequence is TGTGCCAGCAGCGTAGGGGCTCACAATGAGCAGTTCTTC. This codes for CASSVGAHNEQFF.